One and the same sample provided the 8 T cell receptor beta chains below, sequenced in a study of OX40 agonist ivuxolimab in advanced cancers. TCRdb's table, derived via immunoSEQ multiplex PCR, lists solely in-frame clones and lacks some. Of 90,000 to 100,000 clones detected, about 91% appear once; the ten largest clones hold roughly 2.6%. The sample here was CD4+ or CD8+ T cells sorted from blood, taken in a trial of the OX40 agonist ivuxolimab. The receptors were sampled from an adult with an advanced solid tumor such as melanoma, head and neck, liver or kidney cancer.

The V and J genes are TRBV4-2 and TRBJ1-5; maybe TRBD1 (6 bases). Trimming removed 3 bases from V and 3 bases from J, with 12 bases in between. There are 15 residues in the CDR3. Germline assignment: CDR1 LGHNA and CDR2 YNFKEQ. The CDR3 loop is CASSQLRTANQPQHF. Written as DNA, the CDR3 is TGTGCCAGCAGCCAGCTAAGGACAGCCAATCAGCCCCAGCATTTT.

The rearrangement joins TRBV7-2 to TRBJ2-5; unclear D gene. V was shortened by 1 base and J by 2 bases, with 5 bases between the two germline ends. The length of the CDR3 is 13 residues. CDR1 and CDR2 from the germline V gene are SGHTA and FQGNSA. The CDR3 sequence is CASSLGSQETQYF. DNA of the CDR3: TGTGCCAGCAGCTTAGGGTCTCAAGAGACCCAGTACTTC.

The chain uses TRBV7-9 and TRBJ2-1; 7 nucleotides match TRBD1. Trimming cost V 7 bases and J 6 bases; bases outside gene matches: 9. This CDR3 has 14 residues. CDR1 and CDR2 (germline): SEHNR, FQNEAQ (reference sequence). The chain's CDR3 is CASNLMTGPNEQFF. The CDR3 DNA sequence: TGTGCCAGCAACCTGATGACAGGGCCCAATGAGCAGTTCTTC.

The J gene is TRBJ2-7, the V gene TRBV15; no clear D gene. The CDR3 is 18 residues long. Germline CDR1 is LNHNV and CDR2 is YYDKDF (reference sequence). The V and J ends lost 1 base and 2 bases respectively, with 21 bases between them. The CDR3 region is CATSRVIGPETLTYEQYF. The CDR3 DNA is TGTGCCACCAGCAGAGTGATCGGCCCGGAGACGCTCACCTACGAGCAGTACTTC.

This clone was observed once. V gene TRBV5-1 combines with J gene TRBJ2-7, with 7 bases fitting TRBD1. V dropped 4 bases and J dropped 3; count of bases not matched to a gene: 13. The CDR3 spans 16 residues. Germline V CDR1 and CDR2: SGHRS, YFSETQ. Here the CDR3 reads CASSGNLTGWRYEQYF. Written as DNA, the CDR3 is TGCGCCAGCAGCGGTAATCTGACAGGGTGGCGCTACGAGCAGTACTTC.

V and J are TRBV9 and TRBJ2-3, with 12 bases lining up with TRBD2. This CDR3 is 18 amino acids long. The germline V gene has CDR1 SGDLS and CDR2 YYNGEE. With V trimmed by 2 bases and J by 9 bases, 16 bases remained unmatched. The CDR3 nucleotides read TGTGCCAGCAGCGTTGGAGTAACCCTAGCGGGAGGGCCTGAGACGCAGTATTTT. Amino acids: CASSVGVTLAGGPETQYF.

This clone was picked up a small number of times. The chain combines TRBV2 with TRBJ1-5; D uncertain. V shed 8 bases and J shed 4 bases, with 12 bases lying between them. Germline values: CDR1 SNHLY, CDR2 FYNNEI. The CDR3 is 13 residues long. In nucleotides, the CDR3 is TGTGCCAGCCGGGGAGGGCTGAATCAGCCCCAGCATTTT. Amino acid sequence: CASRGGLNQPQHF.

This chain's CDR3 is CASSSGAYGETQYF. The CDR3 nucleotides are TGCGCCAGCAGCTCCGGCGCTTATGGCGAGACCCAGTACTTC. The chain combines TRBV5-1 with TRBJ2-5; no definite D call. Between the trimmed V and J ends, which lost 3 bases and 5 bases, there was a span of 14 bases. This CDR3 is 14 amino acids long. Looked up from germline, CDR1 is SGHRS and CDR2 is YFSETQ. Using reference TRBV5-1 and TRBJ2-5 for the parts outside the CDR3, the full variable domain is KAGVTQTPRYLIKTRGQQVTLSCSPISGHRSVSWYQQTPGQGLQFLFEYFSETQRNKGNFPGRFSGRQFSNSRSEMNVSTLELGDSALYLCASSSGAYGETQYFGPGTRLLVL.